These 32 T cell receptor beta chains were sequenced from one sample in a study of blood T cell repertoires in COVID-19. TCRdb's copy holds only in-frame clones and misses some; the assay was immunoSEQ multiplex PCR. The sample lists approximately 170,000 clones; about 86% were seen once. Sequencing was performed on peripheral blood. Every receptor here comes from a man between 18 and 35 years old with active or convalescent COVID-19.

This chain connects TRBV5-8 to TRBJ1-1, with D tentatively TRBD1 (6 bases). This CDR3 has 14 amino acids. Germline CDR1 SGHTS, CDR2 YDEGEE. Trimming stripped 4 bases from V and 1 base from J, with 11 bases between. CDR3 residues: CASSQLQGNTEAFF. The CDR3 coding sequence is TGTGCCAGCAGCCAATTACAGGGGAACACTGAAGCTTTCTTT. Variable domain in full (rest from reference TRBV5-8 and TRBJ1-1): EAGVTQSPTHLIKTRGQQATLRCSPISGHTSVYWYQQALGLGLQFLLWYDEGEERNRGNFPPRFSGRQFPNYSSELNVNALELEDSALYLCASSQLQGNTEAFFGQGTRLTVV.

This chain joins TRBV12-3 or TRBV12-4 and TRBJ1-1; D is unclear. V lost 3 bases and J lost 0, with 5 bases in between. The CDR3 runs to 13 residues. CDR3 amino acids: CASSFYLNTEAFF. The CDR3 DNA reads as TGTGCCAGCAGTTTCTATCTGAACACTGAAGCTTTCTTT.

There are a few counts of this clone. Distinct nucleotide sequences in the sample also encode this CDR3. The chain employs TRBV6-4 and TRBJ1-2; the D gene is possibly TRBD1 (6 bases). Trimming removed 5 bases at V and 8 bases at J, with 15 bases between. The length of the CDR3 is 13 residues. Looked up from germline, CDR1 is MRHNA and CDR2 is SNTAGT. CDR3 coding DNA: TGTGCCAGCAGTCGTGGGAGGGGGGACGGCTACACCTTC. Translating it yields CASSRGRGDGYTF.

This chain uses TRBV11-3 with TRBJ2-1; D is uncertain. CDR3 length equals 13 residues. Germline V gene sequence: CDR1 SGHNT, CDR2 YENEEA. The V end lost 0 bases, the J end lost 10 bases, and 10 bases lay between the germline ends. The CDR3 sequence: CASSLDHGDEQFF. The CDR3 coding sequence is TGTGCCAGCAGCTTAGATCACGGAGACGAGCAGTTCTTC.

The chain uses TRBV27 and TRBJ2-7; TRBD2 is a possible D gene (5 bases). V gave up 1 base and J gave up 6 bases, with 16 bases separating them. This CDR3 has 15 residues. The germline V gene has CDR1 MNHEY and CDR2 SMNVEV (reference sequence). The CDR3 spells CASSLYPPRRGEQYF. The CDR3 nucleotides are TGTGCCAGCAGTTTATACCCCCCCCGACGGGGCGAGCAGTACTTC.

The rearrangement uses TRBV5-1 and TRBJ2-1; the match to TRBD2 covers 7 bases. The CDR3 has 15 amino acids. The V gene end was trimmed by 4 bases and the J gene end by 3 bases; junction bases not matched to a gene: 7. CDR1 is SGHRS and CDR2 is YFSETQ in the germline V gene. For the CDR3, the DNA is TGCGCCAGCAGCCCGGGACTAAACCTCTACAATGAGCAGTTCTTC. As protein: CASSPGLNLYNEQFF.

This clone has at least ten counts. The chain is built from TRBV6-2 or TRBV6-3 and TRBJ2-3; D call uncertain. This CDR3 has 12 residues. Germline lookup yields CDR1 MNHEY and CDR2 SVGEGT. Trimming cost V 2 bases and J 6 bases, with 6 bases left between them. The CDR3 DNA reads TGTGCCAGCAGTTACGAGGAGGATACGCAGTATTTT. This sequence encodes CASSYEEDTQYF.

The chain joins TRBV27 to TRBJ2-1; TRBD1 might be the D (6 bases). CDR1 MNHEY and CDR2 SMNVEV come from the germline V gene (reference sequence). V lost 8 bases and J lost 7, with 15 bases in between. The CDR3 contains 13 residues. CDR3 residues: CASGSLRGNEQFF. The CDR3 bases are TGTGCCAGCGGGTCGCTGAGGGGGAATGAGCAGTTCTTC.

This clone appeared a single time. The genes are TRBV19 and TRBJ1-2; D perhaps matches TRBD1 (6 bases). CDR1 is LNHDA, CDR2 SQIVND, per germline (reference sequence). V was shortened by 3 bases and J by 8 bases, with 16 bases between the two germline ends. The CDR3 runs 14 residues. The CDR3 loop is CASSIRDTVSGYTF. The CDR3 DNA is TGTGCCAGTAGTATTCGGGACACCGTCTCAGGCTACACCTTC.

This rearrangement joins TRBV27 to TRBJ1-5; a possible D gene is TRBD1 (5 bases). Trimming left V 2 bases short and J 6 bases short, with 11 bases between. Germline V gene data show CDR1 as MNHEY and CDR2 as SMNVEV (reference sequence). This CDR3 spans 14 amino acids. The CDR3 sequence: CASSLIQGSQPQHF. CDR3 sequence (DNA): TGTGCCAGCAGTTTAATCCAGGGAAGTCAGCCCCAGCATTTT.

The CDR3 sequence is CASRAPLSGANVLTF. The CDR3 DNA reads TGTGCCAGTAGAGCGCCCCTCTCTGGGGCCAACGTCCTGACTTTC. This chain links TRBV19 with TRBJ2-6; D ambiguous. Trimming took 6 bases from V and 0 from J, leaving 9 bases between them. The V gene's germline CDR1 is LNHDA and CDR2 SQIVND (reference sequence). This CDR3 spans 15 amino acids.

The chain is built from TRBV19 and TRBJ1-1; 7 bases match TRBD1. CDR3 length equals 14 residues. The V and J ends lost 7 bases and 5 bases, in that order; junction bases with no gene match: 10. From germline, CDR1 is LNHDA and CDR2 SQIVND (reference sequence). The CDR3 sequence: CASNIQGTNTEAFF. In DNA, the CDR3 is TGTGCCAGTAACATACAGGGGACGAATACTGAAGCTTTCTTT.

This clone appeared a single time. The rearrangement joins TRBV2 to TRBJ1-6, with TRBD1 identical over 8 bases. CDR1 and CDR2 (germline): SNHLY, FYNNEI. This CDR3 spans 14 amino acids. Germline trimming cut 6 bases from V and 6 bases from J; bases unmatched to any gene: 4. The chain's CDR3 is CASRRTGTNSPLHF. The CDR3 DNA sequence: TGTGCCAGCAGAAGGACAGGGACTAATTCACCCCTCCACTTT.

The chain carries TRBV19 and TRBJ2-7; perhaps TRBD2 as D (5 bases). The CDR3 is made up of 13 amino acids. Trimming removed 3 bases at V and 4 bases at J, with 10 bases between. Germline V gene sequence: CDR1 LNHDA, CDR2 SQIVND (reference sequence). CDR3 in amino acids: CASSIARGYEQYV. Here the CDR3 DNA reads TGTGCCAGTAGTATCGCCCGGGGATACGAGCAGTACGTC.

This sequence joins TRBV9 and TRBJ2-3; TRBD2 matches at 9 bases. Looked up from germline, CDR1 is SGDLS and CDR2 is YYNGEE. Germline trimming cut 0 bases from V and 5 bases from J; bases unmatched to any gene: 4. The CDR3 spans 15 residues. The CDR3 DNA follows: TGTGCCAGCAGCGTAGGGCGGGAGGGCATAGATACGCAGTATTTT. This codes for CASSVGREGIDTQYF.

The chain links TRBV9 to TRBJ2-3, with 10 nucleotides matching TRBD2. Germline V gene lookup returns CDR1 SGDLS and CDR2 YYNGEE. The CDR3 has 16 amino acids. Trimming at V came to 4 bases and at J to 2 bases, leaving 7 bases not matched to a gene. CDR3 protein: CASSFQAGGNTDTQYF. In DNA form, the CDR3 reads TGTGCCAGCAGCTTTCAAGCGGGAGGGAACACAGATACGCAGTATTTT.

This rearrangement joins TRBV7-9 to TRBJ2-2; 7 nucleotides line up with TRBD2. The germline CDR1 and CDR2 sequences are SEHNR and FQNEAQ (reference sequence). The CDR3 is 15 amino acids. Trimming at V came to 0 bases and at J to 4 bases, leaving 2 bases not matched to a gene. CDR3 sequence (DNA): TGTGCCAGCAGCTTAGCCCGGACTAGCACCGGGGAGCTGTTTTTT. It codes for CASSLARTSTGELFF.

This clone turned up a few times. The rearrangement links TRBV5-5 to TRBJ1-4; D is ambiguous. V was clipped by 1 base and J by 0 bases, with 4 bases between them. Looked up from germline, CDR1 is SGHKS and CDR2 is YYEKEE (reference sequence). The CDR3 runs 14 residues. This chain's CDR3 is CASSLQATNEKLFF. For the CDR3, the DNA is TGTGCCAGCAGCTTGCAGGCAACTAATGAAAAACTGTTTTTT.

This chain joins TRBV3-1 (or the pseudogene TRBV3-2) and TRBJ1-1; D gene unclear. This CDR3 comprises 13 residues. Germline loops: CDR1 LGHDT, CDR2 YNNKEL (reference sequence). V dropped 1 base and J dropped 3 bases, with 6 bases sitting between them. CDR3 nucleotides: TGTGCCAGCAGCCAAGGCAGGTACACTGAAGCTTTCTTT. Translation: CASSQGRYTEAFF.

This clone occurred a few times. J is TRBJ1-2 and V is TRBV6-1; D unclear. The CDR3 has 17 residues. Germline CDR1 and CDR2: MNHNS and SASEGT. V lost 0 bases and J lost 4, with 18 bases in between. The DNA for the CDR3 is TGTGCCAGCAGTGAAGCAGACAATGGCCCGGGATTCTATGGCTACACCTTC. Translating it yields CASSEADNGPGFYGYTF.

In DNA, the CDR3 is TGCAGCGTGGAGACGCTCTATGGCTACACCTTC. This sequence encodes CSVETLYGYTF. V is TRBV29-1 and J is TRBJ1-2; D not certain. CDR3 size: 11 residues. V lost 6 bases to trimming and J lost 4 bases, with 9 bases between them. The germline CDR1 and CDR2 sequences are SQVTM and ANQGSEA.

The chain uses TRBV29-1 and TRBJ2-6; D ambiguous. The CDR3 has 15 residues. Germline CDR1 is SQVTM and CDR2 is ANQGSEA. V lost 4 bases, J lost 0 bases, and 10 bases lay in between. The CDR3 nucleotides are TGCAGCGTTGTTTTCCCACTCTCTGGGGCCAACGTCCTGACTTTC. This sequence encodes CSVVFPLSGANVLTF.

CDR3 nucleotide sequence: TGTGCCAGCAGCGTGGACAAGGGCCTCTCCTACGAGCAGTACTTC. This translates into CASSVDKGLSYEQYF. The chain couples TRBV28 to TRBJ2-7; perhaps TRBD1 as D (5 bases). The V end was cut by 6 bases, the J end by 0 bases, with 15 bases between. Germline V gene sequence: CDR1 MDHEN, CDR2 SYDVKM. The CDR3 extends over 15 amino acids.

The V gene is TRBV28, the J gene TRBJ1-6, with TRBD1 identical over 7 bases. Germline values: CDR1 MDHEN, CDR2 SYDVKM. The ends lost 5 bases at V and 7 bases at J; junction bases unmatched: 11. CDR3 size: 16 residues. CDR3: CASSEQRQGGNSPLHF. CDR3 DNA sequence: TGTGCCAGCAGTGAACAGAGACAGGGTGGGAATTCACCCCTCCACTTT.

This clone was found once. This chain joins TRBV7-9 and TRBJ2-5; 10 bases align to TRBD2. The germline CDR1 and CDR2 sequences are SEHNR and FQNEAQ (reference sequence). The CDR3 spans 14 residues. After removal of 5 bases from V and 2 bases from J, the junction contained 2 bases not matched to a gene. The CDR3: CASSERGGQETQYF. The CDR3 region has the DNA TGTGCCAGCAGCGAGCGGGGGGGACAAGAGACCCAGTACTTC.

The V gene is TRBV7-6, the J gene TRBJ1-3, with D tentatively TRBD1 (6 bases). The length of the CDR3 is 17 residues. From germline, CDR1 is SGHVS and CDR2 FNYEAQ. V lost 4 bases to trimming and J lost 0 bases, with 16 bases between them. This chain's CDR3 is CASSSHNTGSSGNTIYF. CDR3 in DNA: TGTGCCAGCAGCTCCCATAATACAGGGTCCTCTGGAAACACCATATATTTT.

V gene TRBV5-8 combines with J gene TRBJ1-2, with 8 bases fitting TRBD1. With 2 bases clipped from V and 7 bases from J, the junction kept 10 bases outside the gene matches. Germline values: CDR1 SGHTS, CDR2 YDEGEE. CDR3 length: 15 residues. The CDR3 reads CASSLGDRGLVGYTF. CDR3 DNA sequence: TGTGCCAGCAGCTTAGGAGACAGGGGTTTAGTTGGCTACACCTTC.

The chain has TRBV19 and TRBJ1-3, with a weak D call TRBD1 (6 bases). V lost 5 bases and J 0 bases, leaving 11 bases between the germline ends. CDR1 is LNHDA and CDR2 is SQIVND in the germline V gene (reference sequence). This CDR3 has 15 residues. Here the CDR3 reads CASSSTGTSGNTIYF. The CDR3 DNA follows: TGTGCCAGTAGTTCCACAGGGACCTCTGGAAACACCATATATTTT.

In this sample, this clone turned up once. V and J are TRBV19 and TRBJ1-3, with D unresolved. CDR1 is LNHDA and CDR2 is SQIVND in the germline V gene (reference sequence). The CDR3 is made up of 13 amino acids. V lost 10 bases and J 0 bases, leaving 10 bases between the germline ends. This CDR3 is CATATGSGNTIYF. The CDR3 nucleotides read TGTGCCACCGCAACGGGCTCTGGAAACACCATATATTTT.

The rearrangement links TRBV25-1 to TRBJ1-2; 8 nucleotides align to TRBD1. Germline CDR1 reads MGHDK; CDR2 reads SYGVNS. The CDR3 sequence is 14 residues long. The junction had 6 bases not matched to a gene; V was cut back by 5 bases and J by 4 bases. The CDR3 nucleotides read TGTGCCAGCAGTTCCCAGGGGGCAGTCTATGGCTACACCTTC. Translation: CASSSQGAVYGYTF.

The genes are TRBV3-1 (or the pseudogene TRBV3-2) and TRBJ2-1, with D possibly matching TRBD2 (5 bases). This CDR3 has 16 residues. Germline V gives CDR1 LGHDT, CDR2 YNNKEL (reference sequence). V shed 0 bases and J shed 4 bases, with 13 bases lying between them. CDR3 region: CASSQDLGKKYNEQFF. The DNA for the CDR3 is TGTGCCAGCAGCCAAGACCTCGGGAAGAAATACAATGAGCAGTTCTTC.

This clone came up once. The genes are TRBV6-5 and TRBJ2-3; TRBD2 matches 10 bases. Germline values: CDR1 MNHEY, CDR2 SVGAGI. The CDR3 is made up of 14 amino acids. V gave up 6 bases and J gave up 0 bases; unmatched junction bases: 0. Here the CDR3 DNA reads TGTGCCAGCAGGACTAGCGGGAGCACAGATACGCAGTATTTT. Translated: CASRTSGSTDTQYF.